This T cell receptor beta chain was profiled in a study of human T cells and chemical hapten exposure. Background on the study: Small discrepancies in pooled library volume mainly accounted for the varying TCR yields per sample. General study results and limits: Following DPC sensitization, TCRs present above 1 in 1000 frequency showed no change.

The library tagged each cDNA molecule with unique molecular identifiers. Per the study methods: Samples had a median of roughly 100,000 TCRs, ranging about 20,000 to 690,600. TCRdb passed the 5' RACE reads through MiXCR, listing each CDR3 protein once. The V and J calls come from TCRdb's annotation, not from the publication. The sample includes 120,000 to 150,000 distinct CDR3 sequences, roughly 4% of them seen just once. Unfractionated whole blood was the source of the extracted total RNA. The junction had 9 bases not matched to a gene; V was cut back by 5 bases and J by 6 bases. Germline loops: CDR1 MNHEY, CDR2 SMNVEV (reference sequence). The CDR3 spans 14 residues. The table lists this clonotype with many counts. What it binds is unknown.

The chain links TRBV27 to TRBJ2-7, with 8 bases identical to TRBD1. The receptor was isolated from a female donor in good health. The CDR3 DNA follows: TGTGCCAGCAGTCCTGGACAGGGTCTGGGCGAGCAGTACTTC. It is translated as CASSPGQGLGEQYF.